This T cell receptor beta chain originates from a study of cytomegalovirus exposure and HLA in healthy donors. The germline V gene has CDR1 SGHVS and CDR2 FQNEAQ. The CDR3 runs 15 residues. V gave up 0 bases and J gave up 4 bases, with 12 bases separating them. PCR primers comprised 60 Vbeta and 13 Jbeta primers. Some clones are missing from TCRdb's copy, which holds only in-frame ones; the method was immunoSEQ multiplex PCR. The table has 150,000 to 200,000 clones, nearly 80% seen once. Sequencing was performed on PBMCs. This TCR was sampled from a man in his fifties or sixties in good health and CMV-seropositive. The chain carries TRBV7-8 and TRBJ1-2, with D possibly being TRBD1 (5 bases). The CDR3 DNA sequence: TGTGCCAGCAGCTTAGCGGGAGGGGCGAGCTATGGCTACACCTTC. Translation gives CASSLAGGASYGYTF.